A selection of T cell receptor beta chains follows, all from one sample in a study of identical twins. MiXCR, applied by TCRdb to the 5' RACE reads, yields one record per CDR3 protein. The sample comprises roughly 720,000 distinct CDR3 sequences, about 20% of which are singletons, and around 12% rests with the top ten. This same sample was also taken into another study, of T cells expressing NK-cell markers.

Sequenced sample: PBMCs. Receptor source: a woman aged 18-35 years in good health. CDR3s include the opening cysteine and the closing phenylalanine or tryptophan. D genes are given only for firm matches. Expanded clones get a size class; other rows say once, few or many, or leave the size out.

v_gene	j_gene	d_gene	abundance	CDR3aa	CDR3nt
TRBV12-3/TRBV12-4	TRBJ2-1	TRBD2	few	CASNRLAGGYNEQFF	TGTGCCAGCAACCGTCTAGCGGGGGGTTACAATGAGCAGTTCTTC
TRBV7-2	TRBJ2-5	TRBD2	NA	CASSLTRGLGETQYF	TGTGCCAGCAGCCTCACCCGCGGACTAGGAGAGACCCAGTACTTC
TRBV7-2	TRBJ2-3	NA	NA	CASSLMGGRRTDTQYF	TGTGCCAGCAGCTTAATGGGGGGACGTCGCACAGATACGCAGTATTTT
TRBV7-2	TRBJ2-7	TRBD1	NA	CASSFTGGGADYEQYF	TGTGCCAGCAGCTTCACAGGGGGCGGTGCTGACTACGAGCAGTACTTC
TRBV14	TRBJ2-1	TRBD2	NA	CASSQDLAGPYNEQFF	TGTGCCAGCAGCCAAGACCTAGCGGGACCCTACAATGAGCAGTTCTTC
TRBV6-5	TRBJ2-5	NA	NA	CASSFRAWETQYF	TGTGCCAGCAGTTTCAGGGCTTGGGAGACCCAGTACTTC
TRBV9	TRBJ2-1	TRBD2	NA	CASSPSGGVDNEQFF	TGTGCCAGCAGCCCTAGCGGGGGAGTCGACAATGAGCAGTTCTTC
TRBV6-5	TRBJ2-3	TRBD2	few	CASSSGTSGGTQYF	TGTGCCAGCAGTTCCGGGACTAGCGGAGGAACGCAGTATTTT
TRBV5-6	TRBJ2-2	NA	NA	CASSFASDTGELFF	TGTGCCAGCAGCTTCGCCTCGGACACCGGGGAGCTGTTTTTT
TRBV10-3	TRBJ1-5	NA	many	CAISTVEGNQPQHF	TGTGCCATCAGTACCGTGGAGGGCAATCAGCCCCAGCATTTT
TRBV20-1	TRBJ2-2	TRBD2	NA	CSARVISGGANTGELFF	TGCAGTGCTAGAGTGATAAGCGGGGGGGCCAACACCGGGGAGCTGTTTTTT
TRBV9	TRBJ1-6	NA	NA	CASSVASVGDSPLHF	TGTGCCAGCAGCGTAGCAAGCGTCGGGGATTCACCCCTCCACTTT
TRBV21-1	TRBJ1-5	NA	NA	CASRSPGHVTGGQPQHF	TGTGCCAGCAGAAGTCCGGGACACGTAACTGGCGGTCAGCCCCAGCATTTT
TRBV29-1	TRBJ2-2	NA	few	CSEEGGTGELFF	TGCAGCGAGGAAGGGGGGACCGGGGAGCTGTTTTTT
TRBV7-9	TRBJ2-5	TRBD2	few	CASSPWRAGGLATQYF	TGTGCCAGCAGCCCTTGGAGAGCGGGAGGGTTGGCGACCCAGTACTTC